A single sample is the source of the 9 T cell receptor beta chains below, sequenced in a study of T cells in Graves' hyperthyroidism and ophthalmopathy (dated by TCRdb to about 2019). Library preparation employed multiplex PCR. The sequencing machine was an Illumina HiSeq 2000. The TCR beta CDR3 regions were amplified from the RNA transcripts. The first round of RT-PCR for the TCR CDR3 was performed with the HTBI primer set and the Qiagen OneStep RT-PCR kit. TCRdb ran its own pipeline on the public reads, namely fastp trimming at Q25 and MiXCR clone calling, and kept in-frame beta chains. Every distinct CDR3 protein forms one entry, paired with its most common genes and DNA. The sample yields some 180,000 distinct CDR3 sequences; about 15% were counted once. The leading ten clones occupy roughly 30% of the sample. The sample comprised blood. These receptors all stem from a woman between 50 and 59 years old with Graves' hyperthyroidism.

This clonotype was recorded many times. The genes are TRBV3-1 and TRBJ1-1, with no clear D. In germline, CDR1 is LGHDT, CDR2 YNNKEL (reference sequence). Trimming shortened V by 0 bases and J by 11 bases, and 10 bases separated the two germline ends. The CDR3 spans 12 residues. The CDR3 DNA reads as TGTGCCAGCAGCCAAGATGAGGGAGAGGCTTTCTTT. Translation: CASSQDEGEAFF.

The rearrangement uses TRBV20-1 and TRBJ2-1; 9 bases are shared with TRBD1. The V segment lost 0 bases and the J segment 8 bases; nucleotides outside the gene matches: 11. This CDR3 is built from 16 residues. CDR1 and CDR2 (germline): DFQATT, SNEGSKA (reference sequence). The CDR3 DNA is TGCAGTGCTAGAGAACAGGGGGCACTACTTCTCGATGAGCAGTTCTTC. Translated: CSAREQGALLLDEQFF.

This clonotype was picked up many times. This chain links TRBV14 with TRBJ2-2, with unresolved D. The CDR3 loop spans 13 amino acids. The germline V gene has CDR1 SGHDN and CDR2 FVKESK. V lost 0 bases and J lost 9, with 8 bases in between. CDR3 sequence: CASSQEGSRELFF. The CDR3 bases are TGTGCCAGCAGCCAAGAAGGGTCCCGGGAGCTGTTTTTT.

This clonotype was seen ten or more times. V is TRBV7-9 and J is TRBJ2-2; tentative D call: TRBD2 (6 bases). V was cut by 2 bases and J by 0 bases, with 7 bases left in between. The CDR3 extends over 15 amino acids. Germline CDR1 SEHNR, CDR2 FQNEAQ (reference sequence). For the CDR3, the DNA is TGTGCCAGCAGCTTACCGGGGGCGAACACCGGGGAGCTGTTTTTT. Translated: CASSLPGANTGELFF.

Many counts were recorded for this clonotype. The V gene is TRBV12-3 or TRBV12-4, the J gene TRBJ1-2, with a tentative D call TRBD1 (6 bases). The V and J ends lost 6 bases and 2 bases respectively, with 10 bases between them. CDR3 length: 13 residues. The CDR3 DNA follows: TGTGCCAGCAGAAAGGGGGGAAACTATGGCTACACCTTC. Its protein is CASRKGGNYGYTF.

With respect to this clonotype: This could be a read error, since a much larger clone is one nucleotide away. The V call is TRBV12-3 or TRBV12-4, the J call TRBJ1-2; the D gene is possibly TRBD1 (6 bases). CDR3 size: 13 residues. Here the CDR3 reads CASSPRTAYSYTF. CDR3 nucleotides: TGTGCCAGCAGTCCACGGACAGCCTATAGCTACACCTTC.

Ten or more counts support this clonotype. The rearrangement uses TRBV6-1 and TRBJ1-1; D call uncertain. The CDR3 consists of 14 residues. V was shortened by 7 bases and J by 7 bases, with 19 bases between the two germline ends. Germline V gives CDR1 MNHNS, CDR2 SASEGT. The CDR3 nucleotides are TGTGCCAGCAATACCAACTCGGGCTTGGGTGAAGCTTTCTTT. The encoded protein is CASNTNSGLGEAFF.

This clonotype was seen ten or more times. The CDR3 region is CASSSIGQPGAYGYTF. Written as DNA, the CDR3 is TGTGCCAGCAGCTCCATCGGACAGCCTGGGGCATATGGCTACACCTTC. The rearrangement joins TRBV7-2 to TRBJ1-2; D might be TRBD1 (6 bases). The CDR3 totals 16 residues. Trimming took off 4 bases at V and 5 bases at J, with 20 bases between the two ends. Germline values: CDR1 SGHTA, CDR2 FQGNSA.

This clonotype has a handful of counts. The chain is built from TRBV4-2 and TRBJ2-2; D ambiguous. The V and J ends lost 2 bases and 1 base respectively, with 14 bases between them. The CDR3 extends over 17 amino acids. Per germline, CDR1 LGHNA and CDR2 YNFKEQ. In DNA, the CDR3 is TGTGCCAGCAGCCAAAAATCGGTGAAGGGGAACACCGGGGAGCTGTTTTTT. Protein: CASSQKSVKGNTGELFF.